The table lists the clone carrying this TCR beta chain with a few counts. The sample is drawn from a study of T cells in Graves' hyperthyroidism and ophthalmopathy. The CDR3 runs 21 residues. V lost 3 bases, J lost 4 bases, and 24 bases stayed unmatched. Germline-derived CDR1 and CDR2 are LNHNV and YYDKDF (reference sequence). TCR beta CDR3 regions were amplified from RNA. Initially, a first-round RT-PCR of the TCR CDR3 employed the HTBI primer set. TCRdb re-analysed the multiplex PCR reads in MiXCR, keeping a single row per CDR3 protein. The sample yields some 370,000 distinct CDR3 sequences, approximately 18% seen once.

The receptor comes from a woman aged 30 to 39 with Graves' hyperthyroidism that later progressed to Graves' ophthalmopathy. Sequencing input: blood. The V call is TRBV15, the J call TRBJ2-7, with 10 nucleotides matching TRBD2. DNA of the CDR3: TGTGCCACCAGCAGCAGAGGGGTTAGTGTAGGAGCGGGAGGGCCAGTATACGAGCAGTACTTC. Translating gives CATSSRGVSVGAGGPVYEQYF.